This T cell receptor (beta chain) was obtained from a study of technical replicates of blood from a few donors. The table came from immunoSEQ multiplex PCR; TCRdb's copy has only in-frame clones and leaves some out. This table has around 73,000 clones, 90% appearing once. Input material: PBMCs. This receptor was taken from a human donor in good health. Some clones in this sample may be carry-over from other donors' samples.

CDR3 protein: CASSPVGGQETQYF. The DNA of the CDR3 is TGCGCCAGCAGCCCGGTGGGAGGGCAAGAGACCCAGTACTTC. V is TRBV5-1 and J is TRBJ2-5; 7 positions match TRBD2. The V gene end was trimmed by 4 bases and the J gene end by 2 bases; junction bases not matched to a gene: 5. The CDR3 is made up of 14 amino acids. CDR1 is SGHRS and CDR2 is YFSETQ in the germline V gene.